These T cell receptor beta chains were read from a single sample in a study of cytomegalovirus exposure and HLA in healthy donors. Measured with immunoSEQ multiplex PCR; TCRdb has only the in-frame clones, and not every one. The sample lists some 110,000 clones, 60% to 85% seen once, with around 6% in the top ten. Sequences were obtained from PBMCs. These receptors all come from a male donor in good health and CMV-seronegative. CDR3s include the opening cysteine and the closing phenylalanine or tryptophan. A D gene is named only where the DNA matches it firmly. Not every row has a clone size; where given, it reads once, few, many or a size class.

clone_size,v_call,j_call,d_call,cdr3_nt,cdr3_aa
-,TRBV6-5,TRBJ2-7,-,TGTGCCAGCAGTTTCGACGACCGGGGCGAGCAGTACTTC,CASSFDDRGEQYF
-,TRBV9,TRBJ2-2,TRBD2,TGTGCCAGCAGCGCGGGGGGACTAGCGGTTTCCGAGGAGCTGTTTTTT,CASSAGGLAVSEELFF
-,TRBV5-1,TRBJ2-7,TRBD2,TGCGCCAGCAGCTTTGGGGGGGGAATCTCCTACGAGCAGTACTTC,CASSFGGGISYEQYF
-,TRBV7-2,TRBJ2-1,-,TGTGCCAGCAGCTTCCAGGCCACGGTCAATGAGCAGTTCTTC,CASSFQATVNEQFF
-,TRBV19,TRBJ2-3,TRBD2,TGTGCCAGTAGTATGGGGCGGGAGTTGGGAGATACGCAGTATTTT,CASSMGRELGDTQYF
-,TRBV7-7,TRBJ2-5,-,TGTGCTAGCAGCACGGGGGAGACCCAGTACTTC,CASSTGETQYF
-,TRBV25-1,TRBJ2-1,-,TGTGCCAGCAGTGAATCCGGCTACAATGAGCAGTTCTTC,CASSESGYNEQFF
-,TRBV28,TRBJ2-3,TRBD2,TGTGCCAGCAGTCCCAGCGGTGGCGGCGGGAGGAGGGCAGATACGCAGTATTTT,CASSPSGGGGRRADTQYF
-,TRBV4-1,TRBJ1-4,-,TGCGCCAGCAGCCATGTGGACACGGGTAATGAAAAACTGTTTTTT,CASSHVDTGNEKLFF
few,TRBV5-1,TRBJ1-4,-,TGCGCCAGCAGCTTGGCCCCGACTGGGAAACTGTTTTTT,CASSLAPTGKLFF
-,TRBV29-1,TRBJ1-2,-,TGCAGTGGAGGGGGGGACTATGGCTACACCTTC,CSGGGDYGYTF
-,TRBV25-1,TRBJ2-1,TRBD2,TGTGCCAGCAGTGAATTTACTAGCGGGAGCAATGAGCAGTTCTTC,CASSEFTSGSNEQFF
few,TRBV6-5,TRBJ2-1,TRBD1,TGTGCCAGCAGGCCTATGGGACAGGATGGTGGAGAGCAGTTCTTC,CASRPMGQDGGEQFF
-,TRBV11-3,TRBJ2-3,-,TGTGCCAGCAGCTCCCCTGGGGCGCACACAGATACGCAGTATTTT,CASSSPGAHTDTQYF
once,TRBV7-3,TRBJ1-1,-,TGTGCCAGCAGCGGTAGATTGGAATGGAGAAACACTGAAGCTTTCTTT,CASSGRLEWRNTEAFF
-,TRBV6-5,TRBJ2-7,TRBD1,TGTGCCAGCAGGAGGGACAGGGGGGCGTCCTACGAGCAGTACTTC,CASRRDRGASYEQYF
many,TRBV19,TRBJ1-2,TRBD1,TGTGCCAGTAGTATACCCGGGACAGGGGGTGGCTACACCTTC,CASSIPGTGGGYTF
-,TRBV11-2,TRBJ2-5,TRBD1,TGTGCCAGCAGCGGGGAGGACAGGGCCATTGGAGAGACCCAGTACTTC,CASSGEDRAIGETQYF
-,TRBV4-2,TRBJ1-1,-,TGTGCCAGCAGCCAAGACTCGGGGACTGAAGCTTTCTTT,CASSQDSGTEAFF
-,TRBV19,TRBJ2-1,TRBD2,TGTGCCAGTAGCCCCCCGGGACTAGCGGGTTGGAGCTCCTACAATGAGCAGTTCTTC,CASSPPGLAGWSSYNEQFF
-,TRBV6-1,TRBJ1-4,-,TGTGCCAGCAGTGAAACTGGGGGCGCTACTGAAAAACTGTTTTTT,CASSETGGATEKLFF
-,TRBV6-6,TRBJ2-1,-,TGTGCCAGCAGTTACCCTCCGGCGGGACGGATCAATGAGCAGTTCTTC,CASSYPPAGRINEQFF